This T cell receptor (beta chain) was recovered during a study of identifying expanded T cells in peripheral blood. Clones were read by immunoSEQ multiplex PCR, and TCRdb kept only the in-frame ones, dropping some. The data show 81,000 or so clones, roughly 84% seen once. The CDR3 covers 19 residues. Germline-derived CDR1 and CDR2 are SGHTS and YDEGEE. Losses at the gene ends were 0 bases for V and 6 bases for J; bases not matched to a gene: 16. The sample taken for sequencing was blood. The chain links TRBV5-8 to TRBJ2-1; 9 positions match TRBD2. The source is a person aged 18-70 years in good health. The DNA of the CDR3 is TGTGCCAGCAGCTTGGCCCCCCGAACTAGCGGGTTTATGTCCAATGAGCAGTTCTTC. It translates to CASSLAPRTSGFMSNEQFF.